What follows are 18 T cell receptor beta chains derived from one specimen sequenced in a study of human T cells and chemical hapten exposure. In TCRdb, the RACE reads were re-called with MiXCR into one record per CDR3 protein. This sample yields around 130,000 distinct CDR3 sequences, of which 10% to 15% are seen a single time; approximately 1.3% belongs to the top ten. Time point noted: patch test 2, 6 weeks after DPC sensitization. Stated treatment: therapeutic diphenylcyclopropenone sensitization with weekly scalp DPC. The sample here was whole blood, taken in connection with sensitization to the hapten diphenylcyclopropenone (DPC). The receptors were gathered from a woman between 50 and 59 years old with alopecia areata. Some clones in this sample may be carry-over from other donors' samples.

This clonotype has at least ten counts. V and J are TRBV6-6 and TRBJ1-3; D gene ambiguous. Germline values: CDR1 MNHNY, CDR2 SVGAGI (reference sequence). The CDR3 length is 12 residues. Deletions cut 5 bases from V and 7 bases from J, with 9 bases between. CDR3 region: CASSPVANTIYF. CDR3 coding DNA: TGTGCCAGCAGTCCCGTTGCCAACACCATATATTTT.

This clonotype has a handful of counts. CDR3 sequence reads: CASSVLGATGELFF. The CDR3 region has the DNA TGTGCCAGCAGCGTACTTGGGGCCACCGGGGAGCTGTTTTTT. V usage is TRBV9 and J usage is TRBJ2-2; D perhaps matches TRBD1 (5 bases). There are 14 residues in the CDR3. Trimming left V 1 base short and J 4 bases short, with 8 bases between. Per the germline V gene, CDR1 is SGDLS and CDR2 is YYNGEE.

This clonotype occurred a few times. The V and J genes are TRBV12-5 and TRBJ2-3, with 10 bases that match TRBD2. The germline V gene has CDR1 LGHNT and CDR2 FRNRAP. V trimming: 0 bases; J trimming: 2 bases; junction bases outside the gene matches: 11. The CDR3 consists of 19 residues. CDR3 residues: CASGLVTTSGPSFTDTQYF. In DNA, the CDR3 is TGTGCTAGTGGTTTGGTAACGACTAGCGGGCCGTCTTTCACAGATACGCAGTATTTT.

With regard to this clonotype: A much more abundant neighbour one base away suggests this may be a read error. The chain carries TRBV12-3 or TRBV12-4 and TRBJ2-3; the D gene is possibly TRBD1 (6 bases). Trimming cost V 4 bases and J 8 bases, with 13 bases left between them. The CDR3 has 13 amino acids. CDR3 sequence (DNA): TGTGCCAGCAGTTGGGGGCCGTCAGTTACGCAGTATTTT. Its translation: CASSWGPSVTQYF.

In this sample, this clonotype turned up many times. This rearrangement joins TRBV30 to TRBJ1-2, with a tentative D call TRBD1 (5 bases). V shed 2 bases and J shed 6 bases, with 19 bases lying between them. The V gene's germline CDR1 is GTSNPN and CDR2 SVGIG (reference sequence). CDR3 length: 15 amino acids. CDR3 in DNA: TGTGCCTGGAGTAGCGGGTTGGCAGGGAAGGATGGCTACACCTTC. Translated, it gives CAWSSGLAGKDGYTF.

For this clonotype: Lacking the conserved final phenylalanine or tryptophan, this CDR3 likely reflects a read error. This rearrangement joins TRBV2 to TRBJ2-7, with D possibly TRBD1 on 5 matching bases. There are 11 residues in the CDR3. V was clipped by 2 bases and J by 7 bases, with 6 bases between them. Germline lookup yields CDR1 SNHLY and CDR2 FYNNEI. Here the CDR3 DNA reads TGTGCCAGCAGTGAACGACAGGAGCAGTACCTC. Its protein is CASSERQEQYL.

Ten or more counts support this clonotype. The chain uses TRBV29-1 and TRBJ1-2; 8 bases fit TRBD1. The CDR3 has 14 amino acids. The germline CDR1 and CDR2 sequences are SQVTM and ANQGSEA. After removal of 6 bases from V and 2 bases from J, the junction contained 8 bases not matched to a gene. This CDR3 reads CSVDRDVVNYGYTF. The DNA of the CDR3 is TGCAGCGTGGACAGGGATGTGGTGAACTATGGCTACACCTTC.

This clonotype occurred a few times. As DNA, the CDR3 is TGTGCCAGCAGCTTGGACAGGTTTAGCACTGAAGCTTTCTTT. Residues: CASSLDRFSTEAFF. The chain combines TRBV7-2 with TRBJ1-1; 7 bases align to TRBD1. V lost 3 bases, J lost 4 bases, and 5 bases stayed unmatched. The CDR3 sequence is 14 residues long. The germline CDR1 and CDR2 sequences are SGHTA and FQGNSA.

This chain joins TRBV28 and TRBJ1-1; the D is unclear. V was pared by 6 bases and J by 1 base, with 9 bases between. The CDR3 has 13 residues. Germline CDR1 reads MDHEN; CDR2 reads SYDVKM. Here the CDR3 reads CASSPERNTEAFF. The DNA of the CDR3 is TGTGCCAGCAGCCCAGAGCGGAACACTGAAGCTTTCTTT.

This clonotype was counted between two and nine times. The chain recombines TRBV5-1 with TRBJ2-1; the match to TRBD2 covers 7 bases. Germline-derived CDR1 and CDR2 are SGHRS and YFSETQ. V lost 4 bases and J lost 3; bases outside the gene matches: 7. CDR3 length: 15 residues. The CDR3, as DNA: TGCGCCAGCAGCCGCACTGGGGGGGGCTACAATGAGCAGTTCTTC. Amino acids: CASSRTGGGYNEQFF.

Points on this clonotype: This CDR3 is missing its conserved last phenylalanine or tryptophan, likely due to a read error. The V and J genes are TRBV7-9 and TRBJ2-5; 7 bases align to TRBD1. The CDR3 loop spans 14 amino acids. Germline V gene data show CDR1 as SEHNR and CDR2 as FQNEAQ (reference sequence). The ends lost 5 bases at V and 3 bases at J; junction bases unmatched: 6. The CDR3 DNA sequence: TGTGCCAGCAGCGAATCTACAGGGGAAGAGACCCAGTACTCC. Translated: CASSESTGEETQYS.

This clonotype was observed a handful of times. The J gene is TRBJ2-3, the V gene TRBV7-8, with 9 bases lining up with TRBD1. CDR3 length equals 16 residues. The germline CDR1 and CDR2 sequences are SGHVS and FQNEAQ. V lost 6 bases to trimming and J lost 4 bases; unmatched junction nucleotides: 11. The DNA for the CDR3 is TGTGCCAGCAGTTTAACCGGGACAGGGCCGTCAGATACGCAGTATTTT. Protein: CASSLTGTGPSDTQYF. Using reference TRBV7-8 and TRBJ2-3 for the parts outside the CDR3, the full variable domain is GAGVSQSPRYKVAKRGQDVALRCDPISGHVSLFWYQQALGQGPEFLTYFQNEAQLDKSGLPSDRFFAERPEGSVSTLKIQRTQQEDSAVYLCASSLTGTGPSDTQYFGPGTRLTVL.

This clonotype was counted between two and nine times. V usage is TRBV30 and J usage is TRBJ1-5, with D possibly TRBD1 on 5 matching bases. Germline V CDR1 and CDR2: GTSNPN, SVGIG (reference sequence). There are 13 residues in the CDR3. V lost 5 bases to trimming and J lost 4 bases, with 12 bases between them. The CDR3, as DNA: TGTGCCTGGGGACCAGGGAATAATCAGCCCCAGCATTTT. It specifies CAWGPGNNQPQHF.

There are many counts of this clonotype. This sequence joins TRBV6-6 and TRBJ2-3, with TRBD2 matching 11 bases. CDR3 length equals 15 residues. Germline V lookup: CDR1 MNHNY, CDR2 SVGAGI (reference sequence). V gave up 6 bases and J gave up 3 bases; unmatched junction bases: 5. The CDR3 nucleotides are TGTGCCAGCAGCCCACTAGCGGGAGTTACAGATACGCAGTATTTT. Its protein is CASSPLAGVTDTQYF.

The chain is built from TRBV12-5 and TRBJ1-5, with unresolved D. The CDR3 totals 9 residues. Germline V gene data show CDR1 as LGHNT and CDR2 as FRNRAP. In nucleotides, the CDR3 is TGTTTCTCACATCAGCCCCAGCATTTT. It encodes CFSHQPQHF.

There are many counts of this clonotype. The chain links TRBV11-2 to TRBJ2-3, with 7 positions matching TRBD2. The V and J ends lost 5 bases and 6 bases, in that order; junction bases with no gene match: 11. CDR3 length equals 15 residues. Germline V gives CDR1 SGHAT, CDR2 FQNNGV. The CDR3 is CASSPEVLASDTQYF. The CDR3 region has the DNA TGTGCCAGCAGCCCAGAGGTACTAGCGAGCGATACGCAGTATTTT.

This chain links TRBV7-6 with TRBJ1-6; no clear D. Germline V gene data show CDR1 as SGHVS and CDR2 as FNYEAQ. Trimming took off 1 base at V and 8 bases at J, with 12 bases between the two ends. This CDR3 region has 15 residues. CDR3 in amino acids: CASSLETLNDSPLHF. The CDR3 DNA reads as TGTGCCAGCAGCTTAGAGACCCTCAATGATTCACCCCTCCACTTT.

This clonotype was recorded a few times. The rearrangement links TRBV6-5 to TRBJ2-1; the D is unclear. Trimming cost V 6 bases and J 0 bases, with 15 bases left between them. Germline assignment: CDR1 MNHEY and CDR2 SVGAGI. CDR3 length: 16 amino acids. CDR3: CASSPVGGVSYNEQFF. The CDR3 DNA reads TGTGCCAGCAGCCCGGTAGGCGGAGTCTCCTACAATGAGCAGTTCTTC.